This entry concerns a single T cell receptor beta chain. Its antigen is as yet unknown. The CDR3 is 13 amino acids. Germline V gene lookup returns CDR1 KGHSH and CDR2 LQKENI. With 0 bases removed from V and 4 bases from J, the gap between germline ends came to 3 bases. Separate from the 666-subject first cohort, the approximately 120-subject validation cohort was the one that the donors belonged to. These data originate in a study of cytomegalovirus exposure and HLA in healthy donors. Study details: A later analysis reported the same platform for the roughly 110 validation repertoires and the approximately 720 first-cohort repertoires.

The study's findings and limits: Researchers catalogued about 150 TCR beta chains as cytomegalovirus-associated.

Using immunoSEQ multiplex PCR, the repertoire was profiled, and TCRdb retains in-frame clones only, with some absent. The profile shows approximately 73,000 clones, roughly 95% of them singletons. The sequenced material came from PBMCs. This clonotype was sampled from a man aged 18 to 30 in good health and CMV-seronegative. The chain uses TRBV18 and TRBJ2-2; D is uncertain. CDR3 amino acids: CASSPPSTGELFF. The DNA of the CDR3 is TGTGCCAGCTCACCACCGAGCACCGGGGAGCTGTTTTTT.